This record covers a single T cell receptor (beta chain). Its antigen remains unidentified. The entry originates in a study of shared clonotypes between healthy human individuals. Study-wide results and caveats: Sorted-subset sequencing, rarefaction showed, was incomplete despite large depth. The researchers took only blood, and tissue repertoires probably look different.

Repertoires were generated with immunoSEQ multiplex PCR, while TCRdb's copy carries only in-frame clones and drops some. In the table there are some 2.1 million clones, roughly 94% of which are singletons. Naive CD8 cells lacked CD45RO and underwent positive selection for CCR7, leaving out terminally differentiated effector memory CD45RA+ cells. Recent vaccinations or acute infections were absent in the healthy HIV-negative adult donors. All the donors were Caucasian adults who lived in Nashville, Tennessee. CDR3 length: 15 residues. Sequencing was carried out using naive CD8+ T cells sorted from blood. V and J are TRBV21-1 and TRBJ2-7; the table's D call, TRBD1, was not checked against the DNA. TRBV21-1 is a pseudogene segment. This TCR derives from a man younger than 30 in good health. This CDR3 reads CASSKTVQGSYEQYF. CDR3 bases: TGTGCCAGCAGCAAGACTGTACAGGGTTCCTACGAGCAGTACTTC.